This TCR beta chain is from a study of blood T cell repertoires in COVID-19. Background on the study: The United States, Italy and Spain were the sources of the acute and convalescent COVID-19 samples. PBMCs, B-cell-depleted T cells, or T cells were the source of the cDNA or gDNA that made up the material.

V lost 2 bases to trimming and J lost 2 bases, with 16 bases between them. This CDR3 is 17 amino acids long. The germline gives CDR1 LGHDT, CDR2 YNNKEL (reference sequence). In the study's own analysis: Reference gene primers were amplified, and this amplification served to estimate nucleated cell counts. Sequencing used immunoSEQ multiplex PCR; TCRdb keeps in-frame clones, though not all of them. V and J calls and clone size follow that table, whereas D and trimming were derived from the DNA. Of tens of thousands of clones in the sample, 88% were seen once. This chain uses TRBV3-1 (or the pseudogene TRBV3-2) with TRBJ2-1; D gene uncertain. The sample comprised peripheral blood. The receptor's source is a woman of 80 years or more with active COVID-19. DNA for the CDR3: TGTGCCAGCAGCCAAACCTTCCTAGTCCGGACCTACAATGAGCAGTTCTTC. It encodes CASSQTFLVRTYNEQFF.